This record concerns one T cell receptor beta chain sequence. The antigen it recognizes is unknown. Base quality data are lacking; no much larger clone is found one base away. Other nucleotide sequences from this sample produce the same CDR3. Collaborating institutions collected whole blood in K2EDTA tubes following their own protocols. For TCRbeta analysis, collaborators shipped samples as frozen whole blood, isolated PBMCs, or DNA extracted from either of those sample types. The data are from a study of blood T cell repertoires in COVID-19 (TCRdb year 2020). Regarding the study in general: The collaborator samples originated in the United States, Italy and Spain and spanned the acute and convalescent phases of COVID-19. A de-identified subject ID, COVID-19 status, age in years and sex were almost always included in the sample metadata. The prospective study material was composed of cDNA or gDNA derived from T cells, B-cell-depleted T cells, or PBMCs. The repertoires were released in a freely available public database meant as a resource for research on the immune response to SARS-CoV-2. The dataset comprised deeply sampled blood TCRbeta repertoires from subjects exposed to, actively infected with, or recovered from COVID-19. The samples were drawn from the first 160 participants of the ongoing ImmuneRACE study and from more than 1,000 subjects provided by 6 global collaborators. Where available, HLA class I and class II types were taken from metadata supplied by the sample provider and were not determined by assay-based typing. Broad study findings and their caveats: Clinical and demographic metadata were provided uncurated, with the amount varying by source and participant.

TCRbeta CDR3 regions were amplified from genomic DNA by means of the immunoSEQ Assay, a bias-controlled multiplex PCR. Concerning the study's data processing: The number of nucleated cells in each sample was estimated from the amplification of reference gene primers within the assay. Sequence reads were collapsed and filtered to measure the absolute abundance of every unique TCRbeta CDR3 rearrangement. For each sample, productive Simpson clonality was calculated by taking the square root of Simpson's diversity index across productive rearrangements. TCRdb took this table from immuneACCESS and kept in-frame rearrangements with V and J called. Such tables lack part of the clones; where checked against another copy, unresolved V genes explain under half of the gap, and the rest is unexplained. V, J and clone size were drawn from that table, and D and trimming were deduced from the DNA. This sample lists over 70,000 clones; 60% to 85% were detected once. The top ten hold under 50% of the sample.

Trimming takes 7 bases off V and 6 bases off J; junction bases not matched to a gene: 3. From the germline V gene, CDR1 is MNHEY and CDR2 is SVGAGI. Spanning cysteine to phenylalanine, the CDR3 consists of 14 amino acids. Only CDR3 DNA remains: 42 bases, in frame from the first base. The receptor was derived from a human donor in a cohort sampled during active COVID-19. The chain is encoded by TRBV6-5 joined to TRBJ1-6, and 10 bases in between align with TRBD1. The sequencing sample was made of peripheral blood. The DNA sequence is TGTGCCAGCATCCGGGACAGGGGTAATTCACCCCTCCACTTT. Its translation reads: CASIRDRGNSPLHF.